The source of this TCR beta chain is a study of T cells in Graves' hyperthyroidism and ophthalmopathy. RNA transcripts served as the template for amplifying TCR beta CDR3 regions. HTBI primers were employed in a first-round RT-PCR of the TCR CDR3. TCRdb re-derived calls from the multiplex PCR reads in MiXCR, one entry per CDR3 protein. The data show 340,000 or so distinct CDR3 sequences, with 15% to 20% seen just once and roughly 33% held by the top ten. CDR3 length: 13 residues. V was trimmed by 7 bases and J by 0 bases, leaving 9 bases between them. The germline V gene encodes CDR1 LGHDT and CDR2 YNNKEL (reference sequence). This clonotype qualifies as medium-sized.

This sequence originates from a man aged 30 to 39 with Graves' hyperthyroidism. Sequenced sample: blood. The chain joins TRBV3-1 to TRBJ1-1; no firm D call. For the CDR3, the DNA is TGTGCCAGCATAGGCACCCTGAACACTGAAGCTTTCTTT. Amino acids: CASIGTLNTEAFF.